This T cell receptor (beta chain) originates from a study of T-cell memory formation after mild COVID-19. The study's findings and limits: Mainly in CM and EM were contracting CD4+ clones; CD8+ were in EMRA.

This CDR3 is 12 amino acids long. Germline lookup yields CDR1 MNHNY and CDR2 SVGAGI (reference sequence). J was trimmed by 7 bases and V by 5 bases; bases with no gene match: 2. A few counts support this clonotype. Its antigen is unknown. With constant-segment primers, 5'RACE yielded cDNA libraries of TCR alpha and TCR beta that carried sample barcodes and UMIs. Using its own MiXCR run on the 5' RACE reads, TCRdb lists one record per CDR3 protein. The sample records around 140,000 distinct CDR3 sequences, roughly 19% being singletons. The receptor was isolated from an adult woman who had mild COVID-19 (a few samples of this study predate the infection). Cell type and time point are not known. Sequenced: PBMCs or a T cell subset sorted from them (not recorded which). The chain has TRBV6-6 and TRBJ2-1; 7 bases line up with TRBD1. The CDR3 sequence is CASSQQGNEQFF. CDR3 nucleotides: TGTGCCAGCAGTCAACAGGGGAATGAGCAGTTCTTC.